The entry that follows covers one TCR beta chain sequence. The antigen is unknown. These data originate in a study of memory CD4+ T cells and cytomegalovirus serostatus. Study-level background: Donors were healthy Belgian adults, 10 or so CMV seropositive and about two dozen seronegative.

This table comes from immunoSEQ multiplex PCR, and its TCRdb copy is limited to in-frame clones, with some not included. Of 70,000 to 95,000 clones detected, more than 70% appear once; the ten largest clones hold less than 0.9%. General study results and limits: Each of roughly 65 CMV-associated TCRbeta sequences occurred in one to five individuals. Suggested: most of the CMV-linked TCR signature lies in CD4+ memory cells.

Germline values: CDR1 SGHVS, CDR2 FQNEAQ. V was pared by 5 bases and J by 3 bases, with 8 bases between. The CDR3 loop spans 13 amino acids. The sort gate was single viable CD3+CD4+CD8-CD45RO+ cells for memory CD4+ T cells. Material for sequencing was memory CD4+ T cells from blood. This clonotype was sampled from an adult in good health and CMV-seronegative. The rearrangement uses TRBV7-8 and TRBJ2-1; no clear D. The CDR3 DNA reads TGTGCCAGCAGCCCGGAAAGCTACAATGAGCAGTTCTTC. As protein: CASSPESYNEQFF.